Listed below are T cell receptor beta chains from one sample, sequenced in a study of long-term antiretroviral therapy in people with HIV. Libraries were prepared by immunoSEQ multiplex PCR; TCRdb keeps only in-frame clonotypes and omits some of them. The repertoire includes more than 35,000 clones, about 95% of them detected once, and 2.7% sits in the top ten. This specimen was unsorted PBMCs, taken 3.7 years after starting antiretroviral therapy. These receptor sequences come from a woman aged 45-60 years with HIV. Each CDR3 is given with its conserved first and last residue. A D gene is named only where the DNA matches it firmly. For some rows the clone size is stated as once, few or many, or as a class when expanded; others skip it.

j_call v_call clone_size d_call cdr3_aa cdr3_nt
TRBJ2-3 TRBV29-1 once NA CSSQQGEGDTQYF TGCAGCTCGCAACAGGGGGAGGGGGATACGCAGTATTTT
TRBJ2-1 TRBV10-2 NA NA CASSEVDWRFF TGCGCCAGCAGCGAGGTCGATTGGCGGTTCTTC
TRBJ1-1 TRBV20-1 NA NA CSARGFWEAFF TGCAGTGCGAGGGGCTTTTGGGAAGCTTTCTTT
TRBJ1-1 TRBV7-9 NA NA CASSLEMTTAFF TGTGCCAGCAGCTTAGAGATGACGACAGCTTTCTTT
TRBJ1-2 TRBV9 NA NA CASSAGGGPLGYTF TGTGCCAGCAGCGCCGGCGGAGGCCCCCTTGGCTACACCTTC
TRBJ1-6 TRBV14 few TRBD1 CASSQVRGQGSPLHF TGTGCCAGCAGCCAAGTTAGAGGACAGGGTTCACCCCTCCACTTT
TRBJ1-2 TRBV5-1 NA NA CASSLDGGAYGYTF TGCGCCAGCAGCTTGGATGGGGGGGCCTATGGCTACACCTTC
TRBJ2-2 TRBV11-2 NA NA CASSLMGANTGELFF TGTGCCAGCAGCTTAATGGGGGCCAACACCGGGGAGCTGTTTTTT
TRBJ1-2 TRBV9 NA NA CASSVGGSHYGYTF TGTGCCAGCAGCGTAGGGGGCTCGCACTATGGCTACACCTTC
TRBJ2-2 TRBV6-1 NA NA CASRPGSGNTGELFF TGTGCCAGCAGACCCGGCAGCGGAAACACCGGGGAGCTGTTTTTT
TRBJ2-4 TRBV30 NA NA CAWSVIHIPNQGLQLAKNIQYF TGTGCCTGGAGTGTAATTCATATCCCGAATCAAGGTCTACAATTAGCCAAAAACATTCAGTACTTC
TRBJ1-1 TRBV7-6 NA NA CASSLVGVPNTEAFF TGTGCCAGCAGCTTAGTAGGGGTACCTAACACTGAAGCTTTCTTT
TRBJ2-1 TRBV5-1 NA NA CASSLAPGLSDEQFF TGCGCCAGCAGCTTGGCCCCGGGGCTGTCCGATGAGCAGTTCTTC
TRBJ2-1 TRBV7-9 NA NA CASSFRAEQFF TGTGCCAGCAGCTTCCGGGCAGAGCAGTTCTTC
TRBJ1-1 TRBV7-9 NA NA CASSLRTVLDTEAFF TGTGCCAGCAGCTTACGGACCGTACTGGACACTGAAGCTTTCTTT
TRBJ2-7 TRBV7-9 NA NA CASSSALYEQYF TGTGCCAGCAGCTCGGCCCTCTACGAGCAGTACTTC
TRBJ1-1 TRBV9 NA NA CASSVSSVVKGDKAFF TGTGCCAGCAGCGTTAGCTCGGTAGTTAAGGGGGATAAAGCTTTCTTT
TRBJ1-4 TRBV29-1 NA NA CSVWREKLFF TGCAGCGTTTGGAGGGAAAAACTGTTTTTT
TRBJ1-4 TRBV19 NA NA CATKESGSEKLFF TGTGCCACCAAAGAATCGGGGAGTGAAAAACTGTTTTTT
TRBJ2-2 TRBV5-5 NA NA CASSLADWNTGELFF TGTGCCAGCAGCTTGGCAGACTGGAACACCGGGGAGCTGTTTTTT
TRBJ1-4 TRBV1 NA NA CTSSQDRGPGLGKCEKLFF TGCACCAGCAGCCAAGATCGAGGACCGGGATTGGGGAAATGTGAAAAACTGTTTTTT
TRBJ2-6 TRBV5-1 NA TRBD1 CASSLGDRARGANVLTF TGCGCCAGCAGCTTGGGTGACAGGGCCCGAGGGGCCAACGTCCTGACTTTC
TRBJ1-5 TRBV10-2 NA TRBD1 CASGGQELDSNQPQHF TGCGCCAGCGGGGGACAGGAGCTAGACAGCAATCAGCCCCAGCATTTT
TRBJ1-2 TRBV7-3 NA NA CASSLSPTGDGYTF TGTGCCAGCAGCTTATCACCGACAGGCGACGGCTACACCTTC
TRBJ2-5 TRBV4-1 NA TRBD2 CASSPGLAATQETQYF TGCGCCAGCAGCCCGGGACTAGCGGCGACCCAAGAGACCCAGTACTTC
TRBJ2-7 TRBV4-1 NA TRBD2 CASSQVALSGAYEQYF TGCGCCAGCAGCCAAGTAGCCCTCAGCGGGGCCTACGAGCAGTACTTC
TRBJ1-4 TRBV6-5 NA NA CASSYSGQSNEKLFF TGTGCCAGCAGTTACTCCGGACAGAGTAATGAAAAACTGTTTTTT
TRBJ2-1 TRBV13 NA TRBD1 CASSPGLDRVNEQFF TGTGCCAGCAGCCCAGGACTGGACAGGGTCAATGAGCAGTTCTTC
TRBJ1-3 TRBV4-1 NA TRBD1 CASSQEGTAGNTIYF TGCGCCAGCAGCCAAGAGGGGACAGCGGGAAACACCATATATTTT
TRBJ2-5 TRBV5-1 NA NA CASSRDPQETQYF TGCGCCAGCAGCCGGGACCCGCAAGAGACCCAGTACTTC
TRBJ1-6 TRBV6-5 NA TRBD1 CASSSLTGLDSPLHF TGTGCCAGCAGTTCATTGACAGGGCTTGATTCACCCCTCCACTTT
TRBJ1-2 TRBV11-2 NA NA CASSLGPREVGYGYTF TGTGCCAGCAGCTTAGGCCCCAGGGAGGTTGGCTATGGCTACACCTTC
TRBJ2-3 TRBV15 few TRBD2 CATSALTSGSTDTQYF TGTGCCACCAGCGCCCTAACTAGCGGGAGCACAGATACGCAGTATTTT
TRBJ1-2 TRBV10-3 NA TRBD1 CAIQTAGQGHYGYTF TGTGCCATCCAGACGGCGGGACAGGGTCACTATGGCTACACCTTC
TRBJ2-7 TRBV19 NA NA CASSIAQGGYEQYF TGTGCCAGTAGTATAGCGCAGGGAGGCTACGAGCAGTACTTC
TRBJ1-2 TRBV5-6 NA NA CASSFSSSNYGYTF TGTGCCAGCAGCTTCAGCTCTTCTAACTATGGCTACACCTTC
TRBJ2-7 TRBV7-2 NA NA CASSLAVLSYEQYF TGTGCCAGCAGCTTAGCTGTACTTTCCTACGAGCAGTACTTC
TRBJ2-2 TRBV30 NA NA CAWKGVAGELFF TGTGCCTGGAAGGGGGTAGCCGGGGAGCTGTTTTTT
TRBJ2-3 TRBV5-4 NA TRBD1 CASSPSQGTYRTDTQYF TGTGCCAGCAGCCCCTCACAGGGGACATACCGCACAGATACGCAGTATTTT
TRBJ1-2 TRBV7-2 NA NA CASSFGGGRANYGYTF TGTGCCAGCAGCTTCGGCGGGGGGCGAGCTAACTATGGCTACACCTTC
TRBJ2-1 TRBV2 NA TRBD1 CASSEAGTGGNEQFF TGTGCCAGCAGTGAAGCGGGGACAGGGGGCAATGAGCAGTTCTTC
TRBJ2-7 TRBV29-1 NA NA CSARDGSRGQYF TGCAGCGCACGGGACGGCTCGCGCGGGCAGTACTTC
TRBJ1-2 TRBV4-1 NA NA CASSQEIRASSIYGYTF TGCGCCAGCAGCCAAGAGATTAGGGCCTCTTCCATCTATGGCTACACCTTC
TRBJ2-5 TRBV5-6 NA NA CASSLMGTQYF TGTGCCAGCAGCTTGATGGGGACCCAGTACTTC
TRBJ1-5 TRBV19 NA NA CASSILTAGQPQHF TGTGCCAGTAGTATACTAACAGCCGGTCAGCCCCAGCATTTT
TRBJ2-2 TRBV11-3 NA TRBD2 CASSTGLAGEGGELFF TGTGCCAGCAGCACCGGACTAGCGGGGGAAGGCGGGGAGCTGTTTTTT
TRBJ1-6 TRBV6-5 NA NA CASRSGNNSPLHF TGTGCCAGCAGGTCAGGGAATAATTCACCCCTCCACTTT
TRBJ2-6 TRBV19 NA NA CASSVKWGNVLTF TGTGCCAGTAGTGTAAAATGGGGCAACGTCCTGACTTTC
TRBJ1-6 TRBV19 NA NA CASSIRAHNSPLHF TGTGCCAGTAGTATTCGGGCCCATAATTCACCCCTCCACTTT
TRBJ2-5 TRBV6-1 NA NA CASSLGPGETQYF TGTGCCAGCAGTTTGGGCCCGGGAGAGACCCAGTACTTC
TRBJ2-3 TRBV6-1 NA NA CASGHKGNTDTQYF TGTGCCAGCGGACATAAAGGGAACACAGATACGCAGTATTTT
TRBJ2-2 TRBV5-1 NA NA CASSWALNTGELFF TGCGCCAGCAGCTGGGCCCTGAACACCGGGGAGCTGTTTTTT